This T cell receptor beta chain appears in the sequencing data of a study of T-cell memory formation after mild COVID-19. Study outcomes and limitations: Contracting CD4+ clones were located mainly in CM and EM, and CD8+ clones in EMRA. CD4/CD8 balance characterized clones contracting day 15 to 85, and CD4+ skew characterized later expanders.

CDR3 length: 16 amino acids. Germline V gene lookup returns CDR1 LGHNA and CDR2 YSLEER. Unmatched junction bases numbered 10, after V lost 4 bases and J lost 7 bases. 5'RACE, which relied on constant-segment primers, yielded TCR alpha and TCR beta cDNA libraries carrying sample barcodes and UMIs. TCRdb itself ran the 5' RACE reads through MiXCR, one entry per CDR3 protein. In the table there are 250,000 to 350,000 distinct CDR3 sequences, around 15% of which are singletons. As concerns this clonotype: Its antigen is unidentified.

This clonotype originated in a young man who had mild COVID-19 (a few samples of this study predate the infection). Cell type and time point are not known. The chain is built from TRBV4-3 and TRBJ2-1; the match to TRBD2 covers 10 bases. Input material: PBMCs or a T cell subset sorted from them (not recorded which). The DNA of the CDR3 is TGCGCCAGCAGCCCTATAGCGGGGGGTTTGGGGAATGAGCAGTTCTTC. As protein: CASSPIAGGLGNEQFF.